The T cell receptor beta chain described here comes from a study of naive and memory T cell subsets. Unmatched junction bases numbered 5, after V lost 6 bases and J lost 3 bases. CDR3 length: 13 residues. The germline V gene has CDR1 SGHDT and CDR2 YYEEEE. From the second PCR step, alpha and beta chains were amplified apart. Both TRBC1 and TRBC2 were covered by a beta constant-region primer of two equimolar oligonucleotides. Nested alpha and beta constant-region primers with the SP2 primer drove four PCR rounds on ligated cDNA. TCRdb itself ran the UMI-ligation and nested PCR reads through MiXCR, one entry per CDR3 protein. The sample includes 95,000 to 150,000 distinct CDR3 sequences, around 35% of them seen just once.

The chain carries TRBV5-6 and TRBJ2-7; 8 bases are shared with TRBD1. The sequenced material came from central memory CD4+ T cells from blood. This sequence originates from a human donor in good health. The CDR3 region has the DNA TGTGCCAGCATGACAGGGGTCGGCTACGAGCAGTACTTC. It is translated as CASMTGVGYEQYF.